This T cell receptor (beta chain) was captured in a study of PD-L1 blockade in urothelial cancer. The CDR3 is 13 amino acids. Trimming left V 6 bases short and J 6 bases short, with 14 bases between. Germline V CDR1 and CDR2: MDHEN, SYDVKM. TCRdb keeps only in-frame clones here, not all; method: immunoSEQ multiplex PCR. The table includes tens of thousands of clones, 70% to 90% detected once. This chain links TRBV28 with TRBJ1-1; D might be TRBD1 (5 bases). The sequence derives from a man aged 45-60 years with urothelial cancer. The sequencing used PBMCs, collected around atezolizumab (anti-PD-L1) treatment. CDR3 protein: CASRGVSAPEAFF. The DNA for the CDR3 is TGTGCCAGCAGAGGGGTCTCAGCCCCTGAAGCTTTCTTT.